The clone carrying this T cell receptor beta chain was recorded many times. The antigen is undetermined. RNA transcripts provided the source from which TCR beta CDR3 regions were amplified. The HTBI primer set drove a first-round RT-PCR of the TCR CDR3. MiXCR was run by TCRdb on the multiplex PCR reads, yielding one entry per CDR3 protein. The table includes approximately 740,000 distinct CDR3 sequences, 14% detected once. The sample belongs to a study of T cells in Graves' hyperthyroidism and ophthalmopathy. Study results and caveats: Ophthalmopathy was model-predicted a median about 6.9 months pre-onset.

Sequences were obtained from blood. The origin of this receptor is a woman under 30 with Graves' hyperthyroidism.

As DNA, the CDR3 is TGTGCCACGACCCCCCGGGAACTCAAAAGCTCCTACAATGAGCAGTTCTTC. This gives the protein CATTPRELKSSYNEQFF. The chain uses TRBV6-1 and TRBJ2-1, with a tentative D call TRBD2 (5 bases). V was trimmed by 10 bases and J by 0 bases, leaving 22 bases between them. Germline CDR1 is MNHNS and CDR2 is SASEGT. The CDR3 is 17 residues long.